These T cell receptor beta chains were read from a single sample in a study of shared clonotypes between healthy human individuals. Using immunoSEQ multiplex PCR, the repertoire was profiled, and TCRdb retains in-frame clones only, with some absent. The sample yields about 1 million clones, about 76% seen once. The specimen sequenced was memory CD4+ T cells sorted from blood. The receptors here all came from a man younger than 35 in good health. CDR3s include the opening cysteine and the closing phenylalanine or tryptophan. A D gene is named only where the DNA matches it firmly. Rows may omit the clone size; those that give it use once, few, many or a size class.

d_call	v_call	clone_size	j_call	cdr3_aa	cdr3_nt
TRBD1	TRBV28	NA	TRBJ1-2	CASGASHGTGYGYTF	TGTGCCAGCGGAGCTAGTCACGGGACAGGGTATGGCTACACCTTC
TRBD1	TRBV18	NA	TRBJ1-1	CASSPLQGATDTEAFF	TGTGCCAGCTCACCACTACAGGGGGCAACGGACACTGAAGCTTTCTTT
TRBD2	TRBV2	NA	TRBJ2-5	CASSTGGSETQYF	TGTGCCAGCAGTACCGGGGGGTCAGAGACCCAGTACTTC
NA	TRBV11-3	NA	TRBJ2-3	CASSLAGFATDTQYF	TGTGCCAGCAGCTTAGCGGGGTTTGCTACAGATACGCAGTATTTT
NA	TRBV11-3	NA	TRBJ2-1	CASSLDLGYNEQFF	TGTGCCAGCAGCTTAGACCTGGGGTACAATGAGCAGTTCTTC
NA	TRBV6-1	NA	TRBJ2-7	CASSVGGSAAPSSYEQYF	TGTGCCAGCAGTGTAGGGGGGTCGGCGGCCCCCAGCTCCTACGAGCAGTACTTC
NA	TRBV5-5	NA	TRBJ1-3	CASSLDFSSGNTIYF	TGTGCCAGCAGCCTGGATTTTAGCTCTGGAAACACCATATATTTT
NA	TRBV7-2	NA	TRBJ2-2	CASSTYGTVGGELFF	TGTGCCAGCAGCACCTACGGGACTGTGGGCGGGGAGCTGTTTTTT
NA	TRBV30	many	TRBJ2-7	CAWRVSYEQYF	TGTGCCTGGAGAGTATCCTACGAGCAGTACTTC
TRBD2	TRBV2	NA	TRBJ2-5	CASSPGLGETQYF	TGTGCCAGCAGTCCGGGACTAGGGGAGACCCAGTACTTC
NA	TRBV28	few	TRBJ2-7	CASSLLGKRHEQYF	TGTGCCAGCAGTTTACTAGGGAAACGACACGAGCAGTACTTC
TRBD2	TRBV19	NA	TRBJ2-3	CASRALAGDTQYF	TGTGCCAGTAGAGCCCTAGCGGGAGATACGCAGTATTTT
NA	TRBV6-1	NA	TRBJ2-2	CASSIQGTGELFF	TGTGCCAGCAGTATACAGGGAACCGGGGAGCTGTTTTTT
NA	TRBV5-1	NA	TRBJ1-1	CASSSMGSNTEAFF	TGCGCCAGCAGCTCTATGGGTTCAAACACTGAAGCTTTCTTT
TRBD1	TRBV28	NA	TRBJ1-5	CASSLHRTGLGNQPQHF	TGTGCCAGCAGTCTACACAGGACAGGGTTGGGCAATCAGCCCCAGCATTTT
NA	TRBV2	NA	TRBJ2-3	CASGTEQGDTQYF	TGTGCCAGCGGGACCGAACAAGGAGATACGCAGTATTTT
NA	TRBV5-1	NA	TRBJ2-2	CASSLEGAMNTGELFF	TGCGCCAGCAGCTTGGAGGGCGCAATGAACACCGGGGAGCTGTTTTTT
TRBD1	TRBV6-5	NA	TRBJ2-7	CASATVNRGYEQYF	TGTGCCAGCGCTACAGTAAACAGGGGCTACGAGCAGTACTTC
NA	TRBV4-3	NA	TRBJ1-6	CASSQDRVNSPLHF	TGCGCCAGCAGCCAAGATAGGGTAAATTCACCCCTCCACTTT
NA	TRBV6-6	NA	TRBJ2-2	CASRMNTGELFF	TGTGCCAGCAGAATGAACACCGGGGAGCTGTTTTTT
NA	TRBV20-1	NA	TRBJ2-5	CSARGETQYF	TGCAGTGCTAGGGGGGAGACCCAGTACTTC
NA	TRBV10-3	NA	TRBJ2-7	CANAQGPYEQYF	TGTGCTAATGCACAGGGTCCCTACGAGCAGTACTTC
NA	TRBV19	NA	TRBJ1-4	CASGPLTGNNEKLFF	TGTGCCAGCGGACCCCTGACAGGAAATAATGAAAAACTGTTTTTT
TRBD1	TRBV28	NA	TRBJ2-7	CASSFGLDRGLYEQYF	TGTGCCAGCAGTTTTGGCCTGGACAGGGGGCTCTACGAGCAGTACTTC
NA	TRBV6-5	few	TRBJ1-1	CASRRDRATEAFF	TGTGCCAGCAGAAGGGACCGCGCGACTGAAGCTTTCTTT